The 25 T cell receptor beta chains presented below share a single source sample, sequenced in a study of regulatory T cells in long-lasting Graves disease. The time point was: newly diagnosed GD, antithyroid drugs for less than 3 months. Preparation of the TCR library used RNA extracted from PBMCs. Researchers made TCR beta libraries by using iRepertoire HTBI primers and running Arm-PCR on CDR3 regions. TCRdb re-called the multiplex PCR reads with MiXCR, one entry per CDR3 protein. The data show 450,000 to 700,000 distinct CDR3 sequences, with about 13% seen just once and roughly a tenth held by the top ten. A further study also used this sample, focusing on T cells in Graves' hyperthyroidism and ophthalmopathy.

This sample comprised peripheral blood mononuclear cells (PBMCs), obtained at new diagnosis, from a patient treated with antithyroid drugs. Receptor source: a man aged 25-45 years with Graves disease.

This clonotype has a count of ten or more. CDR3 amino acids: CASSFGQMDEQYF. The CDR3 DNA is TGTGCCAGCAGCTTTGGTCAGATGGACGAGCAGTACTTC. The chain uses TRBV11-2 and TRBJ2-7; unclear D gene. CDR1 is SGHAT and CDR2 is FQNNGV in the germline V gene. CDR3 length equals 13 residues. V lost 3 bases, J lost 5 bases, and 11 bases lay in between.

Turning to this clonotype: Possible read error: a much larger clone is one base away. The rearrangement links TRBV20-1 to TRBJ2-5; D gene uncertain. The CDR3 has 15 residues. Trimming removed 1 base from V and 1 base from J, with 13 bases in between. Germline V gene sequence: CDR1 DFQATT, CDR2 SNEGSKA (reference sequence). The DNA for the CDR3 is TGCAGTGCTAGAGGAGTCCGGTCTAGCCAAGAGACCCAGTACTTC. Protein sequence: CSARGVRSSQETQYF.

This clonotype has ten or more counts. The chain employs TRBV18 and TRBJ2-7; D tentatively fits TRBD1 or TRBD2 (6 bases each). Trimming took 5 bases from V and 2 from J, leaving 13 bases between them. The germline CDR1 and CDR2 sequences are KGHSH and LQKENI. The CDR3 extends over 14 amino acids. The CDR3 coding sequence is TGTGCCAGCTCATTAGGGGGGCTCGCCTACGAGCAGTACTTC. It specifies CASSLGGLAYEQYF.

This clonotype was observed many times. CDR3 bases: TGCAGCGCACGCCCGGCGGCGACAGATACGCAGTATTTT. Residues: CSARPAATDTQYF. J is TRBJ2-3 and V is TRBV29-1; D ambiguous. V was pared by 7 bases and J by 3 bases, with 14 bases between. From germline, CDR1 is SQVTM and CDR2 ANQGSEA. The CDR3 is 13 amino acids.

The CDR3 spells CASEGTGVSYEQYF. In DNA, the CDR3 is TGTGCCAGTGAAGGGACGGGAGTGAGCTACGAGCAGTACTTC. V usage is TRBV19 and J usage is TRBJ2-7, with TRBD2 as a possible D gene (6 bases). The V end was cut by 8 bases, the J end by 3 bases, with 17 bases between. The CDR3 totals 14 residues. The germline V gene has CDR1 LNHDA and CDR2 SQIVND (reference sequence).

This clonotype has a count of ten or more. V gene TRBV11-2 combines with J gene TRBJ1-2, with D unresolved. The CDR3 totals 14 residues. Per the germline V gene, CDR1 is SGHAT and CDR2 is FQNNGV. Trimming pared 3 bases from V and 6 bases from J, leaving 14 bases between. This CDR3 reads CASSLPDPLHGYTF. The CDR3 DNA sequence: TGTGCCAGCAGCTTGCCCGACCCTCTACATGGCTACACCTTC. Filled out from reference TRBV11-2 and TRBJ1-2, the complete variable domain reads EAGVAQSPRYKIIEKRQSVAFWCNPISGHATLYWYQQILGQGPKLLIQFQNNGVVDDSQLPKDRFSAERLKGVDSTLKIQPAKLEDSAVYLCASSLPDPLHGYTFGSGTRLTVV.

This clonotype has only a few counts. The rearrangement joins TRBV6-2 or TRBV6-3 to TRBJ2-3; 12 bases agree with TRBD2. This CDR3 is 16 amino acids long. Germline V gene lookup returns CDR1 MNHEY and CDR2 SVGEGT. Trimming took 4 bases from V and 3 from J; bases not matched to a gene: 5. The CDR3 nucleotides are TGTGCCAGCAGTTCGCTAGCGGGAGGGCTGACAGATACGCAGTATTTT. As protein: CASSSLAGGLTDTQYF.

Here the CDR3 reads CSARVGGQNTGELFF. The DNA of the CDR3 is TGCAGTGCTAGAGTGGGGGGGCAGAACACCGGGGAGCTGTTTTTT. V and J are TRBV20-1 and TRBJ2-2, with D tentatively TRBD2 (7 bases). V was clipped by 1 base and J by 1 base, with 10 bases between them. From germline, CDR1 is DFQATT and CDR2 SNEGSKA (reference sequence). This CDR3 spans 15 amino acids.

This sequence joins TRBV7-2 and TRBJ1-5; tentative D call: TRBD1 (5 bases). Germline values: CDR1 SGHTA, CDR2 FQGNSA. Trimming left V 5 bases short and J 5 bases short, with 19 bases between. This CDR3 is 16 amino acids long. Here the CDR3 reads CASSPPGGGGDQPQHF. The DNA of the CDR3 is TGTGCCAGCAGCCCGCCGGGGGGGGGGGGTGATCAGCCCCAGCATTTT.

This clonotype has at least ten counts. The gene calls are TRBV6-2 or TRBV6-3 and TRBJ1-2, with TRBD1 identical over 9 bases. With V trimmed by 0 bases and J by 4 bases, 3 bases remained unmatched. This CDR3 comprises 15 residues. Germline V CDR1 and CDR2: MNHEY, SVGEGT. The CDR3 region is CASSYSPGQGYGYTF. CDR3 in DNA: TGTGCCAGCAGTTACTCACCGGGACAGGGCTATGGCTACACCTTC.

This clonotype was found a few times. The chain employs TRBV10-3 and TRBJ1-1; a weak D match, TRBD1 (5 bases). V lost 6 bases and J lost 1, with 12 bases in between. The CDR3 runs 14 residues. Per germline, CDR1 ENHRY and CDR2 SYGVKD. CDR3 region: CAIREGTGNTEAFF. The CDR3 DNA reads as TGTGCCATCAGGGAAGGGACGGGGAACACTGAAGCTTTCTTT.

This clonotype has a count of ten or more. V usage is TRBV2 and J usage is TRBJ2-5, with D perhaps matching TRBD2 (6 bases). This CDR3 spans 13 amino acids. From germline, CDR1 is SNHLY and CDR2 FYNNEI. Trimming took 7 bases from V and 4 from J, leaving 13 bases between them. The CDR3 nucleotides are TGTGCCAGCACCCGGAGGGGAACAGAGACCCAGTACTTC. Translation gives CASTRRGTETQYF.

This clonotype was found many times. The chain recombines TRBV27 with TRBJ1-4, with D hard to call. Trimming cost V 5 bases and J 5 bases, with 21 bases left between them. The CDR3 runs 17 residues. Looked up from germline, CDR1 is MNHEY and CDR2 is SMNVEV (reference sequence). The CDR3 coding sequence is TGTGCCAGCAGTCCTCGGGCCTCGCTTAGCGGGAATGAAAAACTGTTTTTT. The encoded protein is CASSPRASLSGNEKLFF.

In its sample, this clonotype was seen many times. The rearrangement links TRBV20-1 to TRBJ2-7; 8 bases agree with TRBD2. V dropped 0 bases and J dropped 9; count of bases not matched to a gene: 10. The CDR3 runs 14 residues. CDR1 is DFQATT and CDR2 is SNEGSKA in the germline V gene (reference sequence). In DNA, the CDR3 is TGCAGTGCTAGAGATAAAGTTAGCGGGATTGTGCAGTACTTC. Protein sequence: CSARDKVSGIVQYF.

This clonotype appeared a few times. V gene TRBV6-1 combines with J gene TRBJ2-1; maybe TRBD1 (5 bases). The V end was cut by 2 bases, the J end by 8 bases, with 13 bases between. CDR1 MNHNS and CDR2 SASEGT come from the germline V gene. The CDR3 covers 14 residues. This CDR3 reads CASSEFEQVDEQFF. The CDR3 bases are TGTGCCAGCAGTGAATTCGAACAGGTCGATGAGCAGTTCTTC.

In its sample, this clonotype was seen many times. The chain is built from TRBV7-9 and TRBJ1-4, with a possible D match to TRBD1 (6 bases). V was pared by 7 bases and J by 5 bases, with 14 bases between. Germline assignment: CDR1 SEHNR and CDR2 FQNEAQ (reference sequence). The CDR3 is 14 amino acids. This chain's CDR3 is CASNAGGYNEKLFF. For the CDR3, the DNA is TGTGCCAGCAACGCGGGGGGCTACAATGAAAAACTGTTTTTT. The variable domain in full, with the rest retrieved from reference TRBV7-9 and TRBJ1-4, is DTGVSQNPRHKITKRGQNVTFRCDPISEHNRLYWYRQTLGQGPEFLTYFQNEAQLEKSRLLSDRFSAERPKGSFSTLEIQRTEQGDSAMYLCASNAGGYNEKLFFGSGTQLSVL.

There are many counts of this clonotype. This chain joins TRBV13 and TRBJ2-3; D is possibly TRBD1 or TRBD2 (6 bases each). V lost 5 bases to trimming and J lost 8 bases, with 26 bases between them. The CDR3 length is 17 residues. Germline V gene data show CDR1 as PRHDT and CDR2 as FYEKMQ (reference sequence). The CDR3 bases are TGTGCCAGCAGCCACGCCGCTTGGGGGGCCGCCGCGGGTACGCAGTATTTT. It translates to CASSHAAWGAAAGTQYF. The variable domain in full, completed from reference TRBV13 and TRBJ2-3, reads AAGVIQSPRHLIKEKRETATLKCYPIPRHDTVYWYQQGPGQDPQFLISFYEKMQSDKGSIPDRFSAQQFSDYHSELNMSSLELGDSALYFCASSHAAWGAAAGTQYFGPGTRLTVL.

This chain joins TRBV30 and TRBJ2-6, with D possibly matching TRBD2 (6 bases). V lost 7 bases and J lost 2, with 15 bases in between. The CDR3 contains 15 residues. The germline V gene has CDR1 GTSNPN and CDR2 SVGIG (reference sequence). In DNA form, the CDR3 reads TGTGCCTCAAGGAGGAGGGTTGCTGGGGCCAACGTCCTGACTTTC. Its translation is CASRRRVAGANVLTF. Together with reference TRBV30 and TRBJ2-6, the CDR3 gives the full variable domain: SQTIHQWPATLVQPVGSPLSLECTVEGTSNPNLYWYRQAAGRGLQLLFYSVGIGQISSEVPQNLSASRPQDRQFILSSKKLLLSDSGFYLCASRRRVAGANVLTFGAGSRLTVL.

This clonotype was recorded many times. The chain recombines TRBV30 with TRBJ1-5, with D maybe TRBD1 (5 bases). CDR3 length equals 15 residues. Germline V lookup: CDR1 GTSNPN, CDR2 SVGIG (reference sequence). Trimming stripped 1 base from V and 5 bases from J, with 15 bases between. CDR3 protein: CAWSGDPGGDQPQHF. The CDR3, as DNA: TGTGCCTGGAGTGGGGACCCGGGAGGGGATCAGCCCCAGCATTTT.

This clonotype was observed a few times. The V and J genes are TRBV10-3 and TRBJ2-7, with a possible D match to TRBD1 (5 bases). Germline CDR1 ENHRY, CDR2 SYGVKD. Trimming took off 0 bases at V and 4 bases at J, with 22 bases between the two ends. CDR3 size: 18 residues. The CDR3: CAISESVTAPYTSYEQYF. In DNA, the CDR3 is TGTGCCATCAGTGAGTCGGTGACAGCACCTTATACCTCTTACGAGCAGTACTTC.

Of note for this clonotype: This may arise from a read error, as a much more abundant clone is one base away. The V and J genes are TRBV7-6 and TRBJ2-2, with TRBD2 matching 7 bases. The CDR3 extends over 18 amino acids. The V segment lost 5 bases and the J segment 4 bases; nucleotides outside the gene matches: 16. The germline V gene has CDR1 SGHVS and CDR2 FNYEAQ. The CDR3 here is CASSRPLGGRAATGELFF. CDR3 DNA: TGTGCCAGCAGCCGACCCCTTGGAGGGAGGGCGGCCACCGGGGAGCTGTTTTTT.

This clonotype was observed at least ten times. The chain links TRBV9 to TRBJ2-7, with TRBD2 matching 9 bases. J lost 4 bases, V lost 0 bases, and 14 bases had no gene match. The germline V gene encodes CDR1 SGDLS and CDR2 YYNGEE. The CDR3 is made up of 18 amino acids. CDR3: CASSVGALGAGGTYEQYF. As DNA, the CDR3 is TGTGCCAGCAGCGTAGGAGCCTTGGGAGCGGGAGGCACTTACGAGCAGTACTTC. The entire variable domain, with the rest obtained from reference TRBV9 and TRBJ2-7, is as follows: DSGVTQTPKHLITATGQRVTLRCSPRSGDLSVYWYQQSLDQGLQFLIQYYNGEERAKGNILERFSAQQFPDLHSELNLSSLELGDSALYFCASSVGALGAGGTYEQYFGPGTRLTVT.

This clonotype was observed many times. The chain joins TRBV18 to TRBJ2-5, with TRBD2 matching over 7 bases. V was pared by 8 bases and J by 4 bases, with 7 bases of the junction left unmatched. Germline values: CDR1 KGHSH, CDR2 LQKENI. This CDR3 is built from 13 residues. The CDR3 DNA reads as TGTGCCAGCAGTGGACTAGTTGGAGAGACCCAGTACTTC. It specifies CASSGLVGETQYF. Full variable domain (missing parts from reference TRBV18 and TRBJ2-5): NAGVMQNPRHLVRRRGQEARLRCSPMKGHSHVYWYRQLPEEGLKFMVYLQKENIIDESGMPKERFSAEFPKEGPSILRIQQVVRGDSAAYFCASSGLVGETQYFGPGTRLLVL.

The V gene is TRBV28, the J gene TRBJ2-1; D is uncertain. V was clipped by 5 bases and J by 1 base, with 12 bases between them. The CDR3 totals 15 residues. CDR1 and CDR2 (germline): MDHEN, SYDVKM. The CDR3 coding sequence is TGTGCCAGCAGTCCTCGGCCACTTTCCTACAATGAGCAGTTCTTC. Translation: CASSPRPLSYNEQFF.

This clonotype was counted many times. V usage is TRBV28 and J usage is TRBJ2-7; 10 positions match TRBD2. The germline V gene has CDR1 MDHEN and CDR2 SYDVKM. The CDR3 loop spans 15 amino acids. Losses at the gene ends were 8 bases for V and 2 bases for J; bases not matched to a gene: 9. The chain's CDR3 is CASPPRGTSAYEQYF. DNA of the CDR3: TGTGCCAGCCCTCCCCGGGGGACTAGCGCCTACGAGCAGTACTTC.